This T cell receptor (beta chain) was identified in a study of PD-L1 blockade in urothelial cancer. For the study at large: Blood analysis took place 3 weeks (second dose) and 6 weeks after treatment start. Reported median T cell count for blood samples was around 140,000.

Every PCR was spiked with synthetic TCR analog templates. The repertoire was sequenced with immunoSEQ multiplex PCR; TCRdb's copy has only in-frame clones and lacks some. The profile shows tens of thousands of clones, approximately 80% of them singletons. Time point here: pretreatment peripheral blood. Each patient contributed between 1 and 8 total time points of blood mononuclear cells, pretreatment and during treatment. The germline V gene has CDR1 LNHDA and CDR2 SQIVND (reference sequence). CDR3 length: 17 amino acids. Trimming took 9 bases from V and 1 from J; bases not matched to a gene: 11. Source: PBMCs, taken around atezolizumab (anti-PD-L1) treatment. The sequence was obtained from a man aged 40-49 years with urothelial cancer. The chain carries TRBV19 and TRBJ2-2; 10 bases are shared with TRBD1. The CDR3: CASTPDRGRRNTGELFF. CDR3 in DNA: TGTGCCAGCACCCCGGACAGGGGGAGGCGGAACACCGGGGAGCTGTTTTTT.